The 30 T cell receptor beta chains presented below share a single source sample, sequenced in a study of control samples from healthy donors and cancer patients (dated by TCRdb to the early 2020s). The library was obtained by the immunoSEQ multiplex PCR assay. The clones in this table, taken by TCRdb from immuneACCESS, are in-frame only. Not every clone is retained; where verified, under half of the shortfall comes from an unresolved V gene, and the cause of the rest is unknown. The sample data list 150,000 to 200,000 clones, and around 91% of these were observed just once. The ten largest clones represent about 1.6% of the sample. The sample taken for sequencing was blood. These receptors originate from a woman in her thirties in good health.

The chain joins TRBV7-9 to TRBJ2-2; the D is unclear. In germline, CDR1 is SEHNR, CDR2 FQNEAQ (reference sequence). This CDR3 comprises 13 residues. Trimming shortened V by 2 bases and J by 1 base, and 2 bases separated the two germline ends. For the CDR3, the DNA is TGTGCCAGCAGCTTACGGAACACCGGGGAGCTGTTTTTT. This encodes CASSLRNTGELFF.

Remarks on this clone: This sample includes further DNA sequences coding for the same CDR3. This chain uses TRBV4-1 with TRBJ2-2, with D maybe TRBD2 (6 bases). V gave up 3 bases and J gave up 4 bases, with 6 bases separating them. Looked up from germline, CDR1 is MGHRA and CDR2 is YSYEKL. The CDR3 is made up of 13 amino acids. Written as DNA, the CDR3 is TGCGCCAGCAGCCAGGGGGGCACCGGGGAGCTGTTTTTT. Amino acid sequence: CASSQGGTGELFF.

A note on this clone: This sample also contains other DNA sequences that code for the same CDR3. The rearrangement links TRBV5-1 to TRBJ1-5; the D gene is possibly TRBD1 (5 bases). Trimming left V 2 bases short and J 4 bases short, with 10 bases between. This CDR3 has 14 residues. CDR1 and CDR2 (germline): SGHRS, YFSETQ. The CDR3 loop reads CASSLDGGNQPQHF. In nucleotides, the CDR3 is TGCGCCAGCAGCTTAGACGGGGGGAATCAGCCCCAGCATTTT.

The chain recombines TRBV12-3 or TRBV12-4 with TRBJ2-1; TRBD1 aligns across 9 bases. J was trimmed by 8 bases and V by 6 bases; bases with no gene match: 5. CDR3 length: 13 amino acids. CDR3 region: CASSNRGLDEQFF. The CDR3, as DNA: TGTGCCAGCAGCAACAGGGGGCTCGATGAGCAGTTCTTC.

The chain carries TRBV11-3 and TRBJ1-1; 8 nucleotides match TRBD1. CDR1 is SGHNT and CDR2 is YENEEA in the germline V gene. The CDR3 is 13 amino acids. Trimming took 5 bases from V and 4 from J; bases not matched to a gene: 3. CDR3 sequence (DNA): TGTGCCAGCAGCCGGACAGGGTTCACTGAAGCTTTCTTT. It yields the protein CASSRTGFTEAFF.

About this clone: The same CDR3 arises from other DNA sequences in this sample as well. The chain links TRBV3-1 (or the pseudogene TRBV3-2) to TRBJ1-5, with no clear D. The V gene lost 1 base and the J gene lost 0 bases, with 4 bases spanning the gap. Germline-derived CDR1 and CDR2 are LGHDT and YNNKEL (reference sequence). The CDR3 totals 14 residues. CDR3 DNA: TGTGCCAGCAGCCAAGGAGGTAGCAATCAGCCCCAGCATTTT. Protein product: CASSQGGSNQPQHF.

The CDR3 sequence is CASSERASGREDTQYF. DNA for the CDR3: TGTGCCAGCAGTGAACGGGCTAGCGGGAGGGAAGATACGCAGTATTTT. The chain has TRBV25-1 and TRBJ2-3, with 12 bases aligning to TRBD2. CDR3 length: 16 amino acids. CDR1 MGHDK and CDR2 SYGVNS come from the germline V gene. V shed 2 bases, J shed 5 bases, and the junction held 5 bases outside the gene matches.

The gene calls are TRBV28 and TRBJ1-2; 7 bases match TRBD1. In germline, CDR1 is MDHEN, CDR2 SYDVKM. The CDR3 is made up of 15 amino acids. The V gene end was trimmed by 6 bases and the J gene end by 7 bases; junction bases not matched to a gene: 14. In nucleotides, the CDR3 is TGTGCCAGCAGCCCAACAACGACAGGGCTGGCTGGCTACACCTTC. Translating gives CASSPTTTGLAGYTF.

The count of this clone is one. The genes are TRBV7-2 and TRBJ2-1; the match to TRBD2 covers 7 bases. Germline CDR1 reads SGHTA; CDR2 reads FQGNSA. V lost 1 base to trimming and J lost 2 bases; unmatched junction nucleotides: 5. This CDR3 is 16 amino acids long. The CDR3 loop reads CASSLGPAGTYNEQFF. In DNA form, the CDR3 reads TGTGCCAGCAGCTTAGGGCCAGCGGGGACCTACAATGAGCAGTTCTTC.

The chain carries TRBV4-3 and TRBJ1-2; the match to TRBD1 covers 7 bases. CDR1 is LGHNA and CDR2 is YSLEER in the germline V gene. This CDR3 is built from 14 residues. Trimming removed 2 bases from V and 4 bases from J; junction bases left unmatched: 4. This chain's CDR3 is CASSQNRGPYGYTF. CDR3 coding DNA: TGCGCCAGCAGCCAAAACAGGGGACCCTATGGCTACACCTTC.

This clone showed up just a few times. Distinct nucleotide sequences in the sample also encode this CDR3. CDR3 sequence reads: CASSRTGAGNTIYF. The DNA for the CDR3 is TGTGCCAGCAGCCGGACAGGGGCTGGAAACACCATATATTTT. This chain uses TRBV6-5 with TRBJ1-3; TRBD1 aligns across 9 bases. The CDR3 is made up of 14 amino acids. Germline CDR1 and CDR2: MNHEY and SVGAGI. V gave up 6 bases and J gave up 2 bases; unmatched junction bases: 2.

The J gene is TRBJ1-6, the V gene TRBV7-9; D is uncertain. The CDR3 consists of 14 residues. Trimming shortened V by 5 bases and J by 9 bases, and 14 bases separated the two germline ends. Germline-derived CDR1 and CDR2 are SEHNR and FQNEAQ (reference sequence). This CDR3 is CASSPITETSPLHF. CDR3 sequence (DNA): TGTGCCAGCAGCCCCATTACAGAGACTTCACCCCTCCACTTT.

This CDR3 reads CASSLAGAGDTQYF. CDR3 in DNA: TGTGCCAGCAGCTTAGCGGGAGCGGGGGATACGCAGTATTTT. The chain has TRBV7-3 and TRBJ2-3, with 7 nucleotides matching TRBD2. This CDR3 is 14 amino acids long. The germline V gene encodes CDR1 SGHTA and CDR2 FQGTGA. Trimming took 2 bases from V and 6 from J; bases not matched to a gene: 5.

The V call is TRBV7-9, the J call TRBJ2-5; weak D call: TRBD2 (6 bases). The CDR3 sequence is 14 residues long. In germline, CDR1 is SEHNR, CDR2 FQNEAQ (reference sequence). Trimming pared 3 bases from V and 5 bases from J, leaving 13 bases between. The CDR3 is CASSFGGSGETQYF. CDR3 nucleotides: TGTGCCAGCAGCTTTGGGGGGTCGGGGGAGACCCAGTACTTC.

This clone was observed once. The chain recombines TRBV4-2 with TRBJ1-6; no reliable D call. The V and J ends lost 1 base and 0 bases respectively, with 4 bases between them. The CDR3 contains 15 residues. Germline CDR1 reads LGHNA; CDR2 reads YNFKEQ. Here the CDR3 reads CASSQGRSYNSPLHF. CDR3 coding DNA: TGTGCCAGCAGCCAAGGACGCTCCTATAATTCACCCCTCCACTTT.

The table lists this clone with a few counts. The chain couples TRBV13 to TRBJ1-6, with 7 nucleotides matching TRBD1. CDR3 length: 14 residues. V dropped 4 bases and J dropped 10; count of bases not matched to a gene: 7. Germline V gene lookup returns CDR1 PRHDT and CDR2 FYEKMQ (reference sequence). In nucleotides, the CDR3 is TGTGCCAGCAGCTATCCGGGACAGAGGTCACCCCTCCACTTT. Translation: CASSYPGQRSPLHF.

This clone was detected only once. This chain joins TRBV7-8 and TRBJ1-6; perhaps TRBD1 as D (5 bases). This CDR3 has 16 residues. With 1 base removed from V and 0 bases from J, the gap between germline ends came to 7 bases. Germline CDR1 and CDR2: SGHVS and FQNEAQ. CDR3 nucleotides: TGTGCCAGCAGCTTAGGAGGGGACTCCTATAATTCACCCCTCCACTTT. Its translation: CASSLGGDSYNSPLHF.

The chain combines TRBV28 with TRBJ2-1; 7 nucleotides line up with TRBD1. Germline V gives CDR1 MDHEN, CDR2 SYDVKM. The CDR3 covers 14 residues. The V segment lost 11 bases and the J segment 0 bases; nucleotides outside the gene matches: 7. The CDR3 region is CAARGGGSYNEQFF. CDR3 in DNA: TGTGCCGCTAGAGGGGGCGGCTCCTACAATGAGCAGTTCTTC.

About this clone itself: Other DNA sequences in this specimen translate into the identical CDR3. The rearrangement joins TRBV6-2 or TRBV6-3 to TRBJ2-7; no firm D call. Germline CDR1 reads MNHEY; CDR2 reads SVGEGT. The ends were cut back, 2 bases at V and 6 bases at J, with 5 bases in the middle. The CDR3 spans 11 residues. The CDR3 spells CASSYRVEQYF. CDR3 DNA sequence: TGTGCCAGCAGTTACAGGGTCGAGCAGTACTTC.

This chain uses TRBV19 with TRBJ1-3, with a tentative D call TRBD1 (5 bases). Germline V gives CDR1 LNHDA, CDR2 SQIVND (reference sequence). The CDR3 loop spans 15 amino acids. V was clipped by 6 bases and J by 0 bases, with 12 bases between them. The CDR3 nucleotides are TGTGCCAGTAGGGGAGGGGCCGCCTCTGGAAACACCATATATTTT. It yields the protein CASRGGAASGNTIYF.

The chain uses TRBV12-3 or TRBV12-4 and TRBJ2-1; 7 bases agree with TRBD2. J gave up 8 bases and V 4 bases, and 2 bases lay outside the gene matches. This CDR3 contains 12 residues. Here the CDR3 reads CASSWGGDEQFF. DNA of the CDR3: TGTGCCAGCAGTTGGGGGGGGGATGAGCAGTTCTTC.

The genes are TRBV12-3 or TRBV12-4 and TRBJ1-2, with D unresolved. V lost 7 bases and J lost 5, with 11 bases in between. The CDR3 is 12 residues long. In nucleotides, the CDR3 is TGTGCCAGCACCAAGGACGGGTATGGCTACACCTTC. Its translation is CASTKDGYGYTF.

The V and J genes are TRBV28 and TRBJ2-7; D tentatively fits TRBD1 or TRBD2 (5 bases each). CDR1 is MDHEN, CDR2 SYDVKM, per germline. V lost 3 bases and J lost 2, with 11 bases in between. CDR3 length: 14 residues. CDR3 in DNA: TGTGCCAGCAGTTTGGGGGACCGGCCCTACGAGCAGTACTTC. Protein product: CASSLGDRPYEQYF.

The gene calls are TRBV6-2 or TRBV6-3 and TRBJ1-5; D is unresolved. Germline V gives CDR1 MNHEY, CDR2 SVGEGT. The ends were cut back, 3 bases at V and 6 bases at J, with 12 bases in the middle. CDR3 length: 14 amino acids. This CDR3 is CASSYNRQVQPQHF. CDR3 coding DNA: TGTGCCAGCAGTTATAATAGGCAGGTTCAGCCCCAGCATTTT.

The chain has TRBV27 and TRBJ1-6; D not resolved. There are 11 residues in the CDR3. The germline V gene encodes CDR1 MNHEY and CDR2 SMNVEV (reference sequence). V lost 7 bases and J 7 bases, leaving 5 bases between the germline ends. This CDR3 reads CASKINSPLHF. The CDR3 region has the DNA TGTGCCAGCAAAATCAATTCACCCCTCCACTTT.

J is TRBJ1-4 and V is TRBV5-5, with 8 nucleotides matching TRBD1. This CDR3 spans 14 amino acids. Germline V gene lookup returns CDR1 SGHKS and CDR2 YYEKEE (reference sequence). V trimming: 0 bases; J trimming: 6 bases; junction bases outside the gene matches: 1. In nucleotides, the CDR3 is TGTGCCAGCAGCTTGGTACAGGGGGATGAAAAACTGTTTTTT. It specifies CASSLVQGDEKLFF.

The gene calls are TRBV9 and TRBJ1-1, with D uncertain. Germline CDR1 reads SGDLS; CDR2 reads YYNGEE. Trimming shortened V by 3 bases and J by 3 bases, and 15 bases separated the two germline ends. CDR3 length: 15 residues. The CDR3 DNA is TGTGCCAGCAGCGCTACTTGGTTAATGGACACTGAAGCTTTCTTT. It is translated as CASSATWLMDTEAFF.

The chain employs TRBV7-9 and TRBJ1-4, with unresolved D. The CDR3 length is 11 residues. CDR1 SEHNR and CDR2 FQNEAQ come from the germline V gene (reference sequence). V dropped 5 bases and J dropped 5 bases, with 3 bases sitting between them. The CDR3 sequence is CASSQNEKLFF. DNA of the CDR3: TGTGCCAGCAGCCAAAATGAAAAACTGTTTTTT.

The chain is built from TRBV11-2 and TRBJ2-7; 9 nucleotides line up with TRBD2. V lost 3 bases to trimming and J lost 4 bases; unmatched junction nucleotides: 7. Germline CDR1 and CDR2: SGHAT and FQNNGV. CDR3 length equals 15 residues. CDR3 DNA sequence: TGTGCCAGCAGCTTTCAACTAGCGGGCTCATACGAGCAGTACTTC. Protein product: CASSFQLAGSYEQYF.

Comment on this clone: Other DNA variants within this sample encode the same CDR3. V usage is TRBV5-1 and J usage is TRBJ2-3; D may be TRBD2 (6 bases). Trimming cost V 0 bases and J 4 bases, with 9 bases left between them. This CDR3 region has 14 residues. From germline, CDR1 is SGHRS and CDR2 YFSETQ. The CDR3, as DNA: TGCGCCAGCAGCTTGGCGGGGGAGTCAGATACGCAGTATTTT. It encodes CASSLAGESDTQYF.